Each of the 20 T cell receptor beta chains below was sequenced from the same sample in a study of T cell responses to AZD1222 COVID-19 vaccine. Some clones are missing from TCRdb's copy, which holds only in-frame ones; the method was immunoSEQ multiplex PCR. The sample holds tens of thousands of clones, over 85% seen once. The material was peripheral blood, obtained on day 0 of AZD1222 vaccination. All receptors derive from an adult in good health.

This rearrangement joins TRBV7-3 to TRBJ2-1; maybe TRBD1 (5 bases). CDR3 size: 15 residues. From germline, CDR1 is SGHTA and CDR2 FQGTGA. Deletions cut 5 bases from V and 2 bases from J, with 13 bases between. Here the CDR3 DNA reads TGTGCCAGCAGCACATCAGGGTCGACCTACAATGAGCAGTTCTTC. This sequence encodes CASSTSGSTYNEQFF.

The V gene is TRBV6-1, the J gene TRBJ2-3; 9 nucleotides line up with TRBD2. Germline CDR1 is MNHNS and CDR2 is SASEGT. CDR3 length: 15 residues. With V trimmed by 4 bases and J by 2 bases, 4 bases remained unmatched. In DNA form, the CDR3 reads TGTGCCAGCAGTGTAGCGGGGGAGGACACAGATACGCAGTATTTT. Amino acid sequence: CASSVAGEDTDTQYF.

CDR3 DNA sequence: TGTGCCAGCTCACCACGGGGCCAGTACGAGCAGTACTTC. Translated: CASSPRGQYEQYF. V and J are TRBV18 and TRBJ2-7; tentative D call: TRBD1 (5 bases). Germline V gene data show CDR1 as KGHSH and CDR2 as LQKENI. The V end lost 1 base, the J end lost 4 bases, and 8 bases lay between the germline ends. The CDR3 is made up of 13 amino acids.

The chain links TRBV2 to TRBJ1-2; TRBD1 aligns across 8 bases. The CDR3 is 11 residues long. Germline values: CDR1 SNHLY, CDR2 FYNNEI. The ends lost 6 bases at V and 8 bases at J; junction bases unmatched: 2. CDR3 sequence (DNA): TGTGCCAGCAGAGGACAGGGCGGCTACACCTTC. As protein: CASRGQGGYTF. The full variable domain, with the rest looked up from reference TRBV2 and TRBJ1-2, is EPEVTQTPSHQVTQMGQEVILRCVPISNHLYFYWYRQILGQKVEFLVSFYNNEISEKSEIFDDQFSVERPDGSNFTLKIRSTKLEDSAMYFCASRGQGGYTFGSGTRLTVV.

The chain combines TRBV18 with TRBJ2-5; possibly TRBD2 for D (5 bases). The CDR3 runs to 11 residues. With 5 bases removed from V and 5 bases from J, the gap between germline ends came to 6 bases. Germline V CDR1 and CDR2: KGHSH, LQKENI. The CDR3 here is CASSGGETQYF. The CDR3 DNA follows: TGTGCCAGCTCAGGCGGGGAGACCCAGTACTTC.

The chain combines TRBV7-9 with TRBJ1-5, with unresolved D. Germline V gives CDR1 SEHNR, CDR2 FQNEAQ (reference sequence). CDR3 length: 12 amino acids. V was cut by 7 bases and J by 3 bases, with 7 bases left in between. The CDR3 loop is CASTRNNQPQHF. The CDR3 nucleotides are TGTGCCAGCACCCGTAACAATCAGCCCCAGCATTTT.

This clone was seen a few times. The chain joins TRBV4-2 to TRBJ1-2; no clear D gene. Between the trimmed V and J ends, which lost 1 base and 7 bases, there was a span of 10 bases. The CDR3 is made up of 13 amino acids. CDR1 is LGHNA and CDR2 is YNFKEQ in the germline V gene. The CDR3 DNA is TGTGCCAGCAGCCAAGGTGGGGTTTTTGGCTACACCTTC. It yields the protein CASSQGGVFGYTF.

The chain uses TRBV7-9 and TRBJ1-2; 7 bases map to TRBD1. This CDR3 is built from 15 residues. V shed 0 bases and J 14 bases; nucleotides not matched to a gene: 15. Germline V gene lookup returns CDR1 SEHNR and CDR2 FQNEAQ (reference sequence). The CDR3 region has the DNA TGTGCCAGCAGCTTAGCTGGTTGGGGGACAGAGCCGCAAACCTTC. The encoded protein is CASSLAGWGTEPQTF.

This rearrangement joins TRBV9 to TRBJ2-7; D might be TRBD1 (5 bases). The CDR3 loop spans 14 amino acids. V was trimmed by 10 bases and J by 2 bases, leaving 19 bases between them. In germline, CDR1 is SGDLS, CDR2 YYNGEE. The CDR3 protein is CAQPGRSGTYEQYF. The CDR3 DNA sequence: TGTGCCCAGCCAGGACGGTCAGGGACCTACGAGCAGTACTTC.

This rearrangement joins TRBV18 to TRBJ1-4, with D perhaps matching TRBD1 (5 bases). CDR1 is KGHSH and CDR2 is LQKENI in the germline V gene. This CDR3 is built from 14 residues. The V end lost 4 bases, the J end lost 11 bases, and 17 bases lay between the germline ends. DNA of the CDR3: TGTGCCAGCTCACGGGGCGGCGGACCCGACAAACTGTTTTTT. Translated, it gives CASSRGGGPDKLFF. Full variable domain (outside the CDR3, taken from reference TRBV18 and TRBJ1-4): NAGVMQNPRHLVRRRGQEARLRCSPMKGHSHVYWYRQLPEEGLKFMVYLQKENIIDESGMPKERFSAEFPKEGPSILRIQQVVRGDSAAYFCASSRGGGPDKLFFGSGTQLSVL.

J is TRBJ2-1 and V is TRBV7-6; the match to TRBD2 covers 8 bases. Germline-derived CDR1 and CDR2 are SGHVS and FNYEAQ. The CDR3 runs to 15 residues. V lost 2 bases and J lost 7; bases outside the gene matches: 7. The CDR3 nucleotides read TGTGCCAGCAGCTTAATAGCGGGGTGGGAAAATGAGCAGTTCTTC. Residues: CASSLIAGWENEQFF.

A single count supports this clone. The chain recombines TRBV29-1 with TRBJ2-2, with D perhaps TRBD1 (5 bases). Germline V gives CDR1 SQVTM, CDR2 ANQGSEA. The CDR3 has 16 residues. V dropped 4 bases and J dropped 0 bases, with 15 bases sitting between them. The CDR3 DNA reads TGCAGCGTTGTATTGATTGGGGCCACGAACACCGGGGAGCTGTTTTTT. Protein: CSVVLIGATNTGELFF.

The J gene is TRBJ2-5, the V gene TRBV3-1 (or the pseudogene TRBV3-2); D is possibly TRBD1 or TRBD2 (6 bases each). V lost 0 bases and J lost 4, with 18 bases in between. The V gene's germline CDR1 is LGHDT and CDR2 YNNKEL (reference sequence). The CDR3 length is 17 residues. The CDR3: CASSQDNGGWSGETQYF. In nucleotides, the CDR3 is TGTGCCAGCAGCCAAGATAACGGGGGCTGGAGCGGAGAGACCCAGTACTTC.

The chain's CDR3 is CASSQGTNTEAFF. The DNA of the CDR3 is TGTGCCAGCAGCCAAGGGACAAACACTGAAGCTTTCTTT. V and J are TRBV3-1 (or the pseudogene TRBV3-2) and TRBJ1-1; weak D call: TRBD1 (5 bases). CDR1 and CDR2 (germline): LGHDT, YNNKEL (reference sequence). The CDR3 is 13 amino acids. V was pared by 1 base and J by 2 bases, with 5 bases between.

This clone appeared a few times. The V gene is TRBV27, the J gene TRBJ2-7; D is uncertain. This CDR3 region has 10 residues. Trimming removed 10 bases at V and 4 bases at J, with 8 bases between. The V gene's germline CDR1 is MNHEY and CDR2 SMNVEV (reference sequence). CDR3 sequence reads: CAIPLYEQYF. CDR3 nucleotides: TGTGCCATTCCACTTTACGAGCAGTACTTC.

CDR3 loop: CASSLASASSYEQYF. The CDR3 coding sequence is TGTGCCAGCAGCTTGGCCTCGGCCAGCTCCTACGAGCAGTACTTC. The rearrangement links TRBV5-4 to TRBJ2-7, with D unresolved. CDR3 length equals 15 residues. Trimming cost V 0 bases and J 0 bases, with 10 bases left between them. Per the germline V gene, CDR1 is SGHNT and CDR2 is YYREEE (reference sequence).

The chain is built from TRBV29-1 and TRBJ1-1; D may be TRBD1 (6 bases). This CDR3 comprises 12 residues. Between the trimmed V and J ends, which lost 7 bases and 4 bases, there was a span of 13 bases. Germline V gives CDR1 SQVTM, CDR2 ANQGSEA. DNA for the CDR3: TGCAGCGCTGCAGGGGATAGCACTGAAGCTTTCTTT. The encoded protein is CSAAGDSTEAFF.

The CDR3 protein is CASSKAQIVLGNQPQHF. The CDR3 DNA is TGTGCCAGTAGTAAGGCTCAGATAGTTTTGGGCAATCAGCCCCAGCATTTT. The chain recombines TRBV19 with TRBJ1-5; D gene ambiguous. Germline CDR1 is LNHDA and CDR2 is SQIVND (reference sequence). CDR3 length equals 17 residues. Trimming took 4 bases from V and 2 from J, leaving 18 bases between them.

This chain uses TRBV6-5 with TRBJ2-1; perhaps TRBD1 as D (6 bases). V gave up 7 bases and J gave up 4 bases, with 11 bases separating them. Per germline, CDR1 MNHEY and CDR2 SVGAGI. The CDR3 totals 13 residues. The CDR3 here is CASTRQGYNEQFF. CDR3 sequence (DNA): TGTGCCAGCACGCGGCAGGGGTACAATGAGCAGTTCTTC.

The chain combines TRBV6-4 with TRBJ1-1, with D unclear. The CDR3 runs to 14 residues. V gave up 3 bases and J gave up 10 bases, with 18 bases separating them. Germline CDR1 reads MRHNA; CDR2 reads SNTAGT. Here the CDR3 reads CASSDIDGNPIAFF. DNA of the CDR3: TGTGCCAGCAGTGATATCGACGGAAACCCCATAGCTTTCTTT.